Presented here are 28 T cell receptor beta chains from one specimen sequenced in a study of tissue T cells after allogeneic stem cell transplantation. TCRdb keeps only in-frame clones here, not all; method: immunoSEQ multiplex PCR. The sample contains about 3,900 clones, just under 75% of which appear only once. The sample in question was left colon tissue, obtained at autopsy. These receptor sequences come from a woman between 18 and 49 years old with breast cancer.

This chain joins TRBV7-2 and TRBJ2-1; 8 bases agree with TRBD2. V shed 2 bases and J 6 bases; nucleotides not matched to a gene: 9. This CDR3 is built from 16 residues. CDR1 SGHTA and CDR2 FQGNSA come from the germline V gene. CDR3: CASSLRAGGAFNEQFF. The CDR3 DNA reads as TGTGCCAGCAGCTTACGGGCGGGGGGCGCTTTCAATGAGCAGTTCTTC.

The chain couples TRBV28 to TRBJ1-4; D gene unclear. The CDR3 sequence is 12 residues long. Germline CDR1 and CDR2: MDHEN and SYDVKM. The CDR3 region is CVTKPASEKLFF. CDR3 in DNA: TGTGTAACCAAACCGGCTTCTGAAAAACTGTTTTTT.

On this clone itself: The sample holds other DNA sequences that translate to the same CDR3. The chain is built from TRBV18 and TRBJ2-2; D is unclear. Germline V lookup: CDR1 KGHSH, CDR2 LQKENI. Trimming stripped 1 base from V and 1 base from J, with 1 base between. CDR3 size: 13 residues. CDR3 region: CASSPQNTGELFF. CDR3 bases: TGTGCCAGCTCACCACAGAACACCGGGGAGCTGTTTTTT. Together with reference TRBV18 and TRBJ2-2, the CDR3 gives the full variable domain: NAGVMQNPRHLVRRRGQEARLRCSPMKGHSHVYWYRQLPEEGLKFMVYLQKENIIDESGMPKERFSAEFPKEGPSILRIQQVVRGDSAAYFCASSPQNTGELFFGEGSRLTVL.

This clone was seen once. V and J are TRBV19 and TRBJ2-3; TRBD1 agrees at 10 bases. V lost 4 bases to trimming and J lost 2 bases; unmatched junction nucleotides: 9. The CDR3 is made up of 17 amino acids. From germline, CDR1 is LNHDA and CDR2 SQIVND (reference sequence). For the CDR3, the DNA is TGTGCCAGTAGTAATCCCCCGGGACAGGGGAACACAGATACGCAGTATTTT. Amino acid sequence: CASSNPPGQGNTDTQYF. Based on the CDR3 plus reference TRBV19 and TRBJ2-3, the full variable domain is DGGITQSPKYLFRKEGQNVTLSCEQNLNHDAMYWYRQDPGQGLRLIYYSQIVNDFQKGDIAEGYSVSREKKESFPLTVTSAQKNPTAFYLCASSNPPGQGNTDTQYFGPGTRLTVL.

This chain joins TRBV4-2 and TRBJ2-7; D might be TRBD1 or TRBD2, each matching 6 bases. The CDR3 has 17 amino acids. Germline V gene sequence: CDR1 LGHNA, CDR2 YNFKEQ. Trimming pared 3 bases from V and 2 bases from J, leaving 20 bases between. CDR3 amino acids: CASSHPKGGAGAYEQYF. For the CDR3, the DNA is TGTGCCAGCAGCCATCCGAAAGGAGGGGCAGGGGCCTACGAGCAGTACTTC.

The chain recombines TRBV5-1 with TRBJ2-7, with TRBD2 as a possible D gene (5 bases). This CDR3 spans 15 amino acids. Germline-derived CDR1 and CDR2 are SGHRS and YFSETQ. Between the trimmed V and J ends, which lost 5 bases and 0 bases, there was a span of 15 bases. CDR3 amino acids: CASRFRPGLSYEQYF. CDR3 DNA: TGCGCCAGCAGATTCCGTCCAGGACTCTCCTACGAGCAGTACTTC.

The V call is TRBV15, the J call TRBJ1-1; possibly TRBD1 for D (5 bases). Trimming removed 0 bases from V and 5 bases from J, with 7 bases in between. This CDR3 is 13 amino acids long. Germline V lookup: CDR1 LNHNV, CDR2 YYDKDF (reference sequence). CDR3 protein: CATSRDRGTEAFF. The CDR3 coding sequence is TGTGCCACCAGCAGAGATCGGGGGACTGAAGCTTTCTTT.

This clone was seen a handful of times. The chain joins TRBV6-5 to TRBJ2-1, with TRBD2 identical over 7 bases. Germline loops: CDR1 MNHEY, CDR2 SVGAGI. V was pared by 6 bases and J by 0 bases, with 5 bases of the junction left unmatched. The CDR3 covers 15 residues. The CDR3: CASRTSRSSYNEQFF. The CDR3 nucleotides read TGTGCCAGCAGGACTAGCAGGAGCTCCTACAATGAGCAGTTCTTC.

The CDR3 loop is CASSSYLGRTF. CDR3 bases: TGTGCCAGCAGCTCTTACTTGGGTCGGACCTTC. V is TRBV7-9 and J is TRBJ1-2; D not certain. Germline V gives CDR1 SEHNR, CDR2 FQNEAQ (reference sequence). This CDR3 contains 11 residues. The germline V and J ends were trimmed by 4 bases and 14 bases, with 14 bases remaining between them.

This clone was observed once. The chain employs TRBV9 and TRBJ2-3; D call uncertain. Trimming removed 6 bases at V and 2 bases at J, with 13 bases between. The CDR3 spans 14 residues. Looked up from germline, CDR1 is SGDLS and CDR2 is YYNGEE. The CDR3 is CASTDDGLTDTQYF. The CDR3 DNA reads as TGTGCCAGCACCGACGACGGGCTCACAGATACGCAGTATTTT. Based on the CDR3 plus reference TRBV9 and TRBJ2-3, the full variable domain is DSGVTQTPKHLITATGQRVTLRCSPRSGDLSVYWYQQSLDQGLQFLIQYYNGEERAKGNILERFSAQQFPDLHSELNLSSLELGDSALYFCASTDDGLTDTQYFGPGTRLTVL.

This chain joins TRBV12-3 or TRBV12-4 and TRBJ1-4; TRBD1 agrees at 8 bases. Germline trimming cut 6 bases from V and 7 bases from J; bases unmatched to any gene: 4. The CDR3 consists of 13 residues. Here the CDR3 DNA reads TGTGCCAGCAGCCAGGGGGCAGTTGAAAAACTGTTTTTT. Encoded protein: CASSQGAVEKLFF.

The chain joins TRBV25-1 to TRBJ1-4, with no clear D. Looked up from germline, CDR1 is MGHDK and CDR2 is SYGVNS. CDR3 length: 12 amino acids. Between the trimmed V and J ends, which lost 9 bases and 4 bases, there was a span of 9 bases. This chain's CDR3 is CASRAYNEKLFF. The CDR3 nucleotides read TGTGCCAGTAGGGCCTATAATGAAAAACTGTTTTTT.

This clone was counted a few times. The CDR3 reads CASSPAEGGEYEQYF. CDR3 coding DNA: TGTGCCAGCTCACCAGCAGAAGGCGGAGAGTACGAGCAGTACTTC. The gene calls are TRBV18 and TRBJ2-7; D remains unclear. The germline V gene encodes CDR1 KGHSH and CDR2 LQKENI. V was clipped by 2 bases and J by 4 bases, with 15 bases between them. CDR3 length: 15 amino acids.

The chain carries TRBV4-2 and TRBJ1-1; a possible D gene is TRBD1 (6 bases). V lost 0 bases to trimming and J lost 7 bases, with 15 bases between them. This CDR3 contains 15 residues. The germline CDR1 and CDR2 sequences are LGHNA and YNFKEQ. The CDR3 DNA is TGTGCCAGCAGCCAAGATCTCCGGGGGCCGGGTGAAGCTTTCTTT. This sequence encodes CASSQDLRGPGEAFF.

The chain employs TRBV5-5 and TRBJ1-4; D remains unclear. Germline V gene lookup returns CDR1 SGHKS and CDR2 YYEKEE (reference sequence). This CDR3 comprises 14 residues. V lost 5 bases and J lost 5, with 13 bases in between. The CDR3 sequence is CASSLSGRNEKLFF. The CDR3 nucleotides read TGTGCCAGCAGTCTGTCGGGCCGCAATGAAAAACTGTTTTTT.

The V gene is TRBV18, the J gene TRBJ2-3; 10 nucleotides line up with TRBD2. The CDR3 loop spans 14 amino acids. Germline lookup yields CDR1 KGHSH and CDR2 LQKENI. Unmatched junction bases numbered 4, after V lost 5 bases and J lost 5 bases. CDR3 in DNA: TGTGCCAGCTCAAGCCTAGCGGGGGTAGATACGCAGTATTTT. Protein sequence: CASSSLAGVDTQYF.

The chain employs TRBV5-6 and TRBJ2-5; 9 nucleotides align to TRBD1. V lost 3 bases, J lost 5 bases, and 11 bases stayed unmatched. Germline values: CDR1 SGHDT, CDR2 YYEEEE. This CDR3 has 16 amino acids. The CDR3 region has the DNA TGTGCCAGCAGCTATACCGGGACAGGGAATTGGGAGACCCAGTACTTC. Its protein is CASSYTGTGNWETQYF. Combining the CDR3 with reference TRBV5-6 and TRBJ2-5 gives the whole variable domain DAGVTQSPTHLIKTRGQQVTLRCSPKSGHDTVSWYQQALGQGPQFIFQYYEEEERQRGNFPDRFSGHQFPNYSSELNVNALLLGDSALYLCASSYTGTGNWETQYFGPGTRLLVL.

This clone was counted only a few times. The CDR3 DNA follows: TGTGCCAGCAGCCTTGGACTAGGCCACAATGAGCAGTTCTTC. It specifies CASSLGLGHNEQFF. The chain has TRBV14 and TRBJ2-1; TRBD2 aligns across 7 bases. Trimming cost V 4 bases and J 5 bases; bases outside gene matches: 5. The CDR3 is made up of 14 amino acids. In germline, CDR1 is SGHDN, CDR2 FVKESK.

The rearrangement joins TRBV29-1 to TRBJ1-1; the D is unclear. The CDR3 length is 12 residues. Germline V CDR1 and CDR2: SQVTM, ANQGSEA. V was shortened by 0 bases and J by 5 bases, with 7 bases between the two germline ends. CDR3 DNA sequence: TGCAGCGTTGAAGAAGGAGAGACTGAAGCTTTCTTT. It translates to CSVEEGETEAFF.

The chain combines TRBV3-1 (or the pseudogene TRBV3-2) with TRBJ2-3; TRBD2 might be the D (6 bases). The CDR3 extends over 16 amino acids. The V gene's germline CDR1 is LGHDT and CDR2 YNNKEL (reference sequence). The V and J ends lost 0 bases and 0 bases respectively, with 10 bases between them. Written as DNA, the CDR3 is TGTGCCAGCAGCCAAGATACCGCGGGGAGCACAGATACGCAGTATTTT. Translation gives CASSQDTAGSTDTQYF.

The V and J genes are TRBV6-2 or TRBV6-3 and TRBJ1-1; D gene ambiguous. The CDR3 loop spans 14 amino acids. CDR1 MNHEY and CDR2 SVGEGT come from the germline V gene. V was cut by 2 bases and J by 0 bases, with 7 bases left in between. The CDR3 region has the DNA TGTGCCAGCAGTTACGGCAGACTGAACACTGAAGCTTTCTTT. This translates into CASSYGRLNTEAFF.

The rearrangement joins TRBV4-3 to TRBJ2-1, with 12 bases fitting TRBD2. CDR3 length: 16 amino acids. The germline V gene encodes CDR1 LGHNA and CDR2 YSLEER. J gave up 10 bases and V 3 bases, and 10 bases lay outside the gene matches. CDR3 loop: CASSHLLAGGPPEQFF. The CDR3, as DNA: TGCGCCAGCAGCCACCTACTAGCGGGAGGCCCTCCGGAGCAGTTCTTC.

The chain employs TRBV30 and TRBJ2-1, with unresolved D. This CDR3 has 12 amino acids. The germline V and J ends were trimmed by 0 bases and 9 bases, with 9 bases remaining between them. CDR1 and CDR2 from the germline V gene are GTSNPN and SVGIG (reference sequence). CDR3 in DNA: TGTGCCTGGAGTGTGGTCGATCGTGAGCAGTTCTTC. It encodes CAWSVVDREQFF.

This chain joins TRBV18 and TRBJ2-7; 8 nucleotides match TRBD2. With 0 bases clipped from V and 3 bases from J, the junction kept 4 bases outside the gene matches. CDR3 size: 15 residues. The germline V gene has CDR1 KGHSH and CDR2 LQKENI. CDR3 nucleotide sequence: TGTGCCAGCTCACCACCCGGGAGGGGACGCTACGAGCAGTACTTC. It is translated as CASSPPGRGRYEQYF.

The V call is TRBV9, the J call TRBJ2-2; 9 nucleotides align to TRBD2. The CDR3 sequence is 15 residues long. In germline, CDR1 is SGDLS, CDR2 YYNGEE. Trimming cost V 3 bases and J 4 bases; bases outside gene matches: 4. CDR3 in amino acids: CASSDGTSTTGELFF. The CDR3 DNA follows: TGTGCCAGCAGCGATGGGACTAGCACCACCGGGGAGCTGTTTTTT.

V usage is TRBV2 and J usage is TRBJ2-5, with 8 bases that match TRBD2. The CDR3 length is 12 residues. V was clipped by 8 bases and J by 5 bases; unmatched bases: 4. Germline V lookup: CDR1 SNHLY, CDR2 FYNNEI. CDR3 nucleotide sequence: TGTGCCAGCGGAGGGACTAGGGAGACCCAGTACTTC. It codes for CASGGTRETQYF.

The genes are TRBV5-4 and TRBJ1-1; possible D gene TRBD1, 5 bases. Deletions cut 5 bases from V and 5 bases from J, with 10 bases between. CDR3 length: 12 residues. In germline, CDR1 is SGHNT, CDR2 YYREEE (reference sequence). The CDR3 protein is CASRGRETEAFF. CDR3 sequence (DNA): TGTGCCAGCAGGGGCAGGGAGACTGAAGCTTTCTTT.

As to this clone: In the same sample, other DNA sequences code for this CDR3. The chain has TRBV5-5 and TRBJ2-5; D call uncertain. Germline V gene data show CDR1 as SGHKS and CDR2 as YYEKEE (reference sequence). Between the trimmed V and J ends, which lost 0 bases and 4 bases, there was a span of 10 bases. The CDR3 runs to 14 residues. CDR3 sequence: CASSLVGTRETQYF. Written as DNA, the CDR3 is TGTGCCAGCAGCTTGGTAGGAACGCGAGAGACCCAGTACTTC.